This TCR beta chain was obtained from a study of blood T cell repertoires in COVID-19. Study in general: Spain, Italy and the United States supplied samples that represented acute and convalescent COVID-19. From T cells, B-cell-depleted T cells, or PBMCs came the material, which was cDNA or gDNA.

This clone was counted only a few times. Trimming removed 1 base at V and 4 bases at J, with 8 bases between. This CDR3 has 13 amino acids. The germline CDR1 and CDR2 sequences are SGDLS and YYNGEE. Assay: immunoSEQ multiplex PCR; the TCRdb copy retains only in-frame clones and omits some. The profile covers 94,000 or so clones, with roughly 88% appearing a single time and around 25% taken by the ten largest. The receptor comes from a man in his 60s with acute or convalescent COVID-19. This chain uses TRBV9 with TRBJ1-1; maybe TRBD1 (5 bases). Sequencing input: peripheral blood. The CDR3 is CASSVQGGTEAFF. The CDR3 region has the DNA TGTGCCAGCAGCGTACAGGGAGGCACTGAAGCTTTCTTT. Full variable domain (remainder filled in from reference TRBV9 and TRBJ1-1): DSGVTQTPKHLITATGQRVTLRCSPRSGDLSVYWYQQSLDQGLQFLIQYYNGEERAKGNILERFSAQQFPDLHSELNLSSLELGDSALYFCASSVQGGTEAFFGQGTRLTVV.